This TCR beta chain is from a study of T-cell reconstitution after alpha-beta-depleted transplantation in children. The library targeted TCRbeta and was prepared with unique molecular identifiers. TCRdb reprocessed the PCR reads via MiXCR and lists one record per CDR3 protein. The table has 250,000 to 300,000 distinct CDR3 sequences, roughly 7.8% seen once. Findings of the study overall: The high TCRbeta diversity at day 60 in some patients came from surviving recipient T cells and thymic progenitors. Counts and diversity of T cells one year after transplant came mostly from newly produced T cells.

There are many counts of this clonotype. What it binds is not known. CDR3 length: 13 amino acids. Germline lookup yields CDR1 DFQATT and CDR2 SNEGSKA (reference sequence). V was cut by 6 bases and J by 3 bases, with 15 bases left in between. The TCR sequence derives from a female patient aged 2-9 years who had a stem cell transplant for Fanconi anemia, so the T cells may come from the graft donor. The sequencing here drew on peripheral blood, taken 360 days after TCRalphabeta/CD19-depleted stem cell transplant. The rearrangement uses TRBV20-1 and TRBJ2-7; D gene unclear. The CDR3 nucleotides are TGCAGTGCGCAGGCCGGAGTGAGCTACGAGCAGTACTTC. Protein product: CSAQAGVSYEQYF.